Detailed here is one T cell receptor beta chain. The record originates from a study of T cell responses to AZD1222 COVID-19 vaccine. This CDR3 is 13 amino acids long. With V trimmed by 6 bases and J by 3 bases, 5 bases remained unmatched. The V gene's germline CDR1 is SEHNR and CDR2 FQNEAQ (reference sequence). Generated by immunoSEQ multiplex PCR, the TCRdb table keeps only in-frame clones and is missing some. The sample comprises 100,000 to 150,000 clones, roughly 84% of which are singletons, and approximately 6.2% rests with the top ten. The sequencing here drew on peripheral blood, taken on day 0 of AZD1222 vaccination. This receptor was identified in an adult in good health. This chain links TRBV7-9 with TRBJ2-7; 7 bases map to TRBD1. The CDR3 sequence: CASRDRYHYEQYF. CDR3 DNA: TGTGCCAGCAGGGACAGGTATCACTACGAGCAGTACTTC.